This TCR beta chain is drawn from a study of cytomegalovirus exposure and HLA in healthy donors (dated by TCRdb to 2016 to 2017). For the study in its entirety: According to an earlier analysis of several hundred of the donors, 150 million to 200 million T cells yielded 120 million or so unique TCR beta sequences and about 300 Gb of sequence data. Besides the first cohort of around 670 subjects, a separate validation cohort made up of 90 to 150 different subjects was used. To predict cytomegalovirus infection status, the study combined high-throughput TCR immunosequencing, statistical association of individual TCRs with disease status, and machine learning. Among some 400 genotyped donors of the cohort, an average of roughly 230,000 unique TCR beta nucleotide sequences was sequenced per donor, of which about 19% were non-productive. The study was designed to test whether signatures of past pathogen exposure could be identified by cataloging public T cell receptors. Rather than drawing on any new phenotypic data, the later analysis identified candidate immune exposures from TCR beta sequences and the way those sequences occurred across donors. Four to six DR-DQ haplotypes were handled as single units for association and clustering, since linkage in the cohort was strong. An early release that covered roughly 600 HLA-typed donors contained 300 to 350 gigabases of sequencing data and tens of millions of unique TCR sequences. The number of typed donors differed by locus: roughly 629-640 for A, B, C, DRB1 and DQB1; approximately 540 for DQA1; 606 for DPA1; and about 470 for DPB1. An earlier analysis of more than 450 of the donors used high-throughput TCR beta sequencing to judge whether each TCR beta V gene segment behaved as functional or pseudogenic. Donor age, sex, ethnicity and CMV serostatus were compiled together with the repertoire data. A later genetic analysis took genome-wide SNP genotypes for about 55% of the 666 donors and used that subset as a discovery cohort. Of the roughly 400 genotyped donors, approximately 83% fell in the genetic ancestry cluster associated with self-reported Caucasian donors. In a later analysis, previously published TCR beta repertoires from 666 donors were re-analyzed and high-resolution HLA genotyping was added so that TCR occurrence patterns could be studied. The study profiled the T cell repertoires of some 610 subjects by immunosequencing and related them to cytomegalovirus serostatus. Every discovery cohort repertoire had been produced on one sequencing platform. HLA typing included class I and class II loci at four-digit resolution. Paper-wide results and their limitations: For the cohort, immune exposure information was limited to CMV serostatus. A further reported finding was that TCR beta sequences accurately predicted the HLA-A and HLA-B alleles for most subjects in the first cohort. An association between a missense DCLRE1C variant and V-gene and J-gene trimming of TCR beta chains was found in a later genetic analysis and replicated in an independent cohort. Roughly uniform sequencing depth across donors was assumed in presence/absence analyses, although this assumption may not hold. HLA typing was unavailable for some donors at each locus, so association tests used only the typed subset. In the study, some 160 TCR beta chains were listed as associated with cytomegalovirus. A later analysis found that most CMV-associated TCR beta chains appeared HLA-restricted, with HLA associations seemingly driven largely by CMV exposure. In both the original and validation cohorts, the classifier was reported to diagnose cytomegalovirus status with high specificity and sensitivity. The cohort was sequenced for TCR beta chains only, and without alpha or paired-chain data the features that could be detected were limited. In vitro tests confirmed that three of the cytomegalovirus-associated TCR beta chains recognize cytomegalovirus antigens. At a false discovery rate of 0.05, a later analysis linked 15,000 to 20,000 TCR beta sequences to specific HLA alleles. According to a later analysis, parvovirus B19, influenza, CMV and Epstein-Barr virus appeared linked to several top co-occurrence clusters. In a later analysis, HLA-associated TCR beta chains were found to be more clonally expanded and to have lower generation probabilities than equally common non-associated chains. Because counts were too low, some 16 rarely observed V segments, including chromosome 9 orphons, were excluded from the earlier analysis of about 500 of the donors. Compared with the 666-donor mean, donors in an Asian-associated ancestry cluster had fewer N-insertions in productive TCRs, according to a later genetic analysis. A cluster of highly shared sequence variants was judged likely to be a technical artifact of the sequencing pipeline. When HLA alleles, especially DR and DQ, strongly co-occurred, TCR associations were difficult to assign to individual alleles. It was suggested by the authors that the approach could potentially be generalized to other disease states and immunological phenotypes. Some IMGT-functional V segments, including TRBV6-2 and TRBV6-3, could not be distinguished by the 87-base-pair reads and were therefore excluded. Correlated functional status among segregating V segments might reflect linkage disequilibrium, but an unknown experimental factor could not be ruled out. According to a later analysis, TCR association rates differed among HLA loci, with DRB1 alleles showing the most associated TCRs and HLA-C alleles showing the fewest. Most TCR sequences were seen in very few donors, while some public TCRs were found in many individuals. In an earlier analysis of around 600 of the donors, most TCR beta V segments appeared in productive rearrangements about 90% or about 30% of the time, broadly matching IMGT annotations.

In total, around 600 healthy bone marrow donors made up the cohort. All cohort members were sampled while nominally healthy, although unrecorded immune exposures were likely present. The donor was CMV seronegative and belonged to the group of approximately 320 seronegative cohort members. Every donor gave a peripheral blood sample, and the peripheral blood mononuclear cells from that sample were used for TCR beta sequencing. Genomic DNA extraction from the blood cell samples was performed with the Qiagen DNeasy Blood Extraction Kit. On this clone itself: Its specific antigen is unknown. Base qualities are missing; no much larger clone stands one base away.

The CDR3 has 15 amino acids, counting the end cysteine and phenylalanine. Only the CDR3 DNA stays, 45 bases, in frame from base 1. V lost 0 bases and J lost 3 bases, and the count of bases not matched to a germline gene is 4. Via the germline V gene, CDR1 is SGHDT and CDR2 YYEEEE. Library preparation was by the immunoSEQ multiplex PCR assay. A mixture of 60 forward primers for TCR Vbeta segments and 13 reverse primers for TCR Jbeta segments was used in the multiplex PCR. Amplification of the CDR3 region of rearranged TCR beta genes was performed with a multiplex PCR assay on genomic DNA. The Illumina HiSeq System was used to sequence the amplified TCR beta libraries as 87-base-pair reads. The authors' analysis ran thus. Across the 500 to 700 repertoires, a later analysis counted 80 million or so unique TCR beta chains, 9 million to 14 million of which were shared by at least two donors. Raw reads were error-corrected and collapsed into unique sequences with a nearest-neighbor algorithm that merged closely related sequences to remove PCR and sequencing errors. V, D and J gene segments were assigned by aligning CDR3 sequences to IMGT reference sequences. For a sequence to be retained, at least a six-nucleotide match to both a V gene segment and a J gene segment was required. Rearrangements were called productive when the CDR3 lacked stop codons and stayed in frame with V and J; all others were non-productive. CDR3 was defined according to IMGT convention as the region running from the second conserved V-encoded cysteine to the conserved J-encoded phenylalanine. The earlier analysis of about 610 of the donors excluded any sequence lacking an unambiguous match to a single V gene segment. An earlier analysis of about 600 of the donors called V segments functional above 56.7% productive rearrangements and segregating when the between-donor standard deviation exceeded 5%. A statistical classification framework was built for diagnosing cytomegalovirus status from the catalog of TCR beta chain sequences. A later analysis assigned V and J genes by comparing TCR nucleotide sequences with IMGT/GENE-DB human TR gene sequences. In a later analysis, CDR3 sequences and most-parsimonious VDJ recombination scenarios were assigned using the TCRdist pipeline. In a later analysis, each TCR beta chain was defined by its CDR3 amino acid sequence together with its V-gene family, and reads lacking a unique V-gene family were excluded. To address suspected cross-contamination and a sequencing artifact, a later analysis removed around 590 highly shared, low-generation-probability nucleotide sequences. In a later analysis, a clonal expansion index was calculated for each public chain from normalized within-repertoire ranks of inferred template counts. In a later analysis, generation probabilities were computed using a VDJ recombination model fitted to out-of-frame rearrangements, and the results were checked against IGoR. Hypergeometric tests were used in a later analysis to score TCR-TCR, TCR-HLA and TCR-CMV co-occurrence, with a repertoire-size bias correction applied to the TCR pairs. To estimate false discovery rates, a later analysis permuted the HLA or CMV assignments 20 times. In a later analysis, co-occurring TCRs were grouped using DBSCAN, and TCRdist sequence similarity was added for clustering within HLA-allele-positive subsets. Co-occurrence clustering excluded repertoires with fewer than 30,000 or more than 120,000 public chains, plus five with anomalous nucleotide sharing. TCRdb's version of the immuneACCESS table is confined to in-frame rearrangements and falls short of the full clone set. An unresolved V gene accounts for under half of the shortfall where checked; the remainder is of unknown origin. Clone size and the V and J calls come from that table; the DNA yielded D and trimming. In this sample the table shows more than 85,000 clones, approximately 16% of which occur a single time. The ten most abundant clones make up around 0.83% of the sample.

The rearranged segments are TRBV5-6 and TRBJ2-3, and TRBD1 matches 7 of the central bases. The sample consisted of PBMCs. This clonotype was obtained from a female donor in good health and CMV-seronegative. The CDR3 here reads CASSLGPRGTDTQYF. The DNA sequence is as follows: TGTGCCAGCAGCTTGGGGCCCAGGGGGACAGATACGCAGTATTTT.